This entry features one T cell receptor beta chain sequence. Original processing notes: The assay estimated nucleated cells by amplifying reference gene primers. Sequenced by immunoSEQ multiplex PCR; TCRdb stores in-frame clones only, minus some. V and J calls plus clone size are reproduced from that table; the DNA served to infer D and trimming. The table includes about 220,000 clones, 65% to 85% detected once. The data are from a study of blood T cell repertoires in COVID-19. Losses at the gene ends were 2 bases for V and 4 bases for J; bases not matched to a gene: 5. Germline V gene sequence: CDR1 MNHEY, CDR2 SMNVEV (reference sequence). The CDR3 covers 15 residues.

What was sequenced was PBMCs or T cells enriched from blood (not recorded which). This sequence was found in a woman in her thirties or forties who had recovered from COVID-19. The rearrangement joins TRBV27 to TRBJ1-3; 7 nucleotides align to TRBD1. This CDR3 is CASSLDRARGNTIYF. The CDR3 DNA reads as TGTGCCAGCAGTTTAGACAGGGCAAGGGGAAACACCATATATTTT.